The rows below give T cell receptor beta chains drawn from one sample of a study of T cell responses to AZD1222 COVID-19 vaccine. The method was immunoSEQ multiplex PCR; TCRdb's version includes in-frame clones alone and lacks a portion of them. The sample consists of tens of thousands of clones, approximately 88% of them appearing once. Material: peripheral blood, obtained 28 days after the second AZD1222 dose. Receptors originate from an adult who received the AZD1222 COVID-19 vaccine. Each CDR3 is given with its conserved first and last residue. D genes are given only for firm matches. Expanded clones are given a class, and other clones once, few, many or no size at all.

CDR3 protein: CASSLVVSKNIQYF
CDR3 DNA: TGTGCCAGCAGCTTAGTAGTAAGCAAAAACATTCAGTACTTC
D gene: .
CDR3 length: 14
J gene: TRBJ2-4
V gene: TRBV7-2
clone size: .

CDR3 protein: CASSPTGALGGYTF
CDR3 DNA: TGCGCCAGCAGCCCTACCGGGGCCTTAGGTGGCTACACCTTC
D gene: .
CDR3 length: 14
J gene: TRBJ1-2
V gene: TRBV5-1
clone size: .

CDR3 protein: CASSLTGQGSYEQYF
CDR3 DNA: TGTGCCAGCAGCTTGACGGGACAGGGAAGCTACGAGCAGTACTTC
D gene: TRBD1
CDR3 length: 15
J gene: TRBJ2-7
V gene: TRBV5-8
clone size: few

CDR3 protein: CASASGYNEQFF
CDR3 DNA: TGTGCCAGCGCGTCTGGGTACAATGAGCAGTTCTTC
D gene: .
CDR3 length: 12
J gene: TRBJ2-1
V gene: TRBV7-3
clone size: .

CDR3 protein: CATSDPVPGGGTDTQYF
CDR3 DNA: TGTGCCACCAGTGATCCCGTCCCGGGGGGAGGCACAGATACGCAGTATTTT
D gene: TRBD2
CDR3 length: 17
J gene: TRBJ2-3
V gene: TRBV24-1
clone size: few

CDR3 protein: CASSYTGQYGYTF
CDR3 DNA: TGTGCCAGCAGTTACACAGGACAGTATGGCTACACCTTC
D gene: .
CDR3 length: 13
J gene: TRBJ1-2
V gene: TRBV6-5
clone size: once

CDR3 protein: CASSVEQGPYEQYF
CDR3 DNA: TGTGCCAGCAGCGTAGAACAAGGACCTTACGAGCAGTACTTC
D gene: .
CDR3 length: 14
J gene: TRBJ2-7
V gene: TRBV9
clone size: .

CDR3 protein: CASSLDTGADYEQYF
CDR3 DNA: TGTGCCAGCAGCTTAGATACAGGGGCTGATTACGAGCAGTACTTC
D gene: TRBD1
CDR3 length: 15
J gene: TRBJ2-7
V gene: TRBV11-3
clone size: .

CDR3 protein: CASSLAPGTAYFSYEQYF
CDR3 DNA: TGCGCCAGCAGCTTGGCTCCGGGGACAGCCTACTTCTCCTACGAGCAGTACTTC
D gene: TRBD1
CDR3 length: 18
J gene: TRBJ2-7
V gene: TRBV5-1
clone size: .

CDR3 protein: CASSQEEQGKRQPQHF
CDR3 DNA: TGCGCCAGCAGCCAAGAGGAACAGGGTAAGAGGCAGCCCCAGCATTTT
D gene: .
CDR3 length: 16
J gene: TRBJ1-5
V gene: TRBV4-1
clone size: once

CDR3 protein: CASSGQLNTEAFF
CDR3 DNA: TGTGCCAGCTCCGGACAGCTGAACACTGAAGCTTTCTTT
D gene: .
CDR3 length: 13
J gene: TRBJ1-1
V gene: TRBV18
clone size: .

CDR3 protein: CASSFEALNTEAFF
CDR3 DNA: TGCGCCAGCAGCTTCGAAGCCTTGAACACTGAAGCTTTCTTT
D gene: .
CDR3 length: 14
J gene: TRBJ1-1
V gene: TRBV5-1
clone size: .

CDR3 protein: CASSPGGSYEQYF
CDR3 DNA: TGTGCCAGCAGCCCCGGGGGTTCCTACGAGCAGTACTTC
D gene: .
CDR3 length: 13
J gene: TRBJ2-7
V gene: TRBV9
clone size: .

CDR3 protein: CASSFVGTTTDTQYF
CDR3 DNA: TGTGCCAGCAGCTTCGTAGGAACAACCACAGATACGCAGTATTTT
D gene: .
CDR3 length: 15
J gene: TRBJ2-3
V gene: TRBV11-2
clone size: .

CDR3 protein: CASRRGWTNEKLFF
CDR3 DNA: TGTGCCAGCAGGCGAGGGTGGACTAATGAAAAACTGTTTTTT
D gene: .
CDR3 length: 14
J gene: TRBJ1-4
V gene: TRBV6-5
clone size: .

CDR3 protein: CASSLVASTGELFF
CDR3 DNA: TGTGCCAGCAGCTTAGTCGCATCCACCGGGGAGCTGTTTTTT
D gene: .
CDR3 length: 14
J gene: TRBJ2-2
V gene: TRBV11-3
clone size: .

CDR3 protein: CASSLGPSGGQGPQETQYF
CDR3 DNA: TGTGCCAGCAGCTTAGGCCCTAGCGGGGGGCAGGGGCCGCAAGAGACCCAGTACTTC
D gene: TRBD2
CDR3 length: 19
J gene: TRBJ2-5
V gene: TRBV7-2
clone size: .

CDR3 protein: CASSVGEYQETQYF
CDR3 DNA: TGTGCCAGCAGTGTGGGGGAATACCAAGAGACCCAGTACTTC
D gene: .
CDR3 length: 14
J gene: TRBJ2-5
V gene: TRBV7-9
clone size: .

CDR3 protein: CASGQGELPQHF
CDR3 DNA: TGTGCCAGCGGCCAGGGGGAGTTGCCCCAGCATTTT
D gene: TRBD1
CDR3 length: 12
J gene: TRBJ1-5
V gene: TRBV6-2/TRBV6-3
clone size: .

CDR3 protein: CASSSRTSGGRYEQYF
CDR3 DNA: TGTGCCAGCAGCTCAAGGACTAGCGGGGGGCGCTACGAGCAGTACTTC
D gene: TRBD2
CDR3 length: 16
J gene: TRBJ2-7
V gene: TRBV7-2
clone size: .

CDR3 protein: CSVQRQGANGYTF
CDR3 DNA: TGCAGCGTGCAGCGACAGGGGGCAAATGGCTACACCTTC
D gene: TRBD1
CDR3 length: 13
J gene: TRBJ1-2
V gene: TRBV29-1
clone size: once

CDR3 protein: CASSSDRGVYSPLHF
CDR3 DNA: TGCGCCAGCAGCTCGGACAGGGGGGTATATTCACCCCTCCACTTT
D gene: TRBD1
CDR3 length: 15
J gene: TRBJ1-6
V gene: TRBV5-1
clone size: .

CDR3 protein: CSARDTEAFF
CDR3 DNA: TGCAGCGCCAGGGACACTGAAGCTTTCTTT
D gene: .
CDR3 length: 10
J gene: TRBJ1-1
V gene: TRBV29-1
clone size: few

CDR3 protein: CASSYGPSSGNTIYF
CDR3 DNA: TGTGCCAGCAGTTACGGCCCCAGCTCTGGAAACACCATATATTTT
D gene: .
CDR3 length: 15
J gene: TRBJ1-3
V gene: TRBV6-6
clone size: once

CDR3 protein: CATSDLSRARTYQPQHF
CDR3 DNA: TGTGCCACCAGTGATTTGTCCCGGGCCAGGACTTATCAGCCCCAGCATTTT
D gene: .
CDR3 length: 17
J gene: TRBJ1-5
V gene: TRBV24-1
clone size: .

CDR3 protein: CASSLGTAKLYGYTF
CDR3 DNA: TGTGCCAGCAGCTTGGGAACAGCCAAACTCTATGGCTACACCTTC
D gene: .
CDR3 length: 15
J gene: TRBJ1-2
V gene: TRBV7-9
clone size: .

CDR3 protein: CASSFEARVNTEAFF
CDR3 DNA: TGTGCCAGCAGTTTTGAGGCCAGAGTGAACACTGAAGCTTTCTTT
D gene: .
CDR3 length: 15
J gene: TRBJ1-1
V gene: TRBV27
clone size: few

CDR3 protein: CASSMLSGASGNTIYF
CDR3 DNA: TGTGCCAGTAGTATGTTATCCGGGGCCTCTGGAAACACCATATATTTT
D gene: .
CDR3 length: 16
J gene: TRBJ1-3
V gene: TRBV19
clone size: .

CDR3 protein: CASSLGRVGGNEQFF
CDR3 DNA: TGTGCCAGCAGTTTAGGGAGGGTCGGGGGAAATGAGCAGTTCTTC
D gene: TRBD2
CDR3 length: 15
J gene: TRBJ2-1
V gene: TRBV27
clone size: .

CDR3 protein: CASSPDSNSYYEQYF
CDR3 DNA: TGTGCCAGTAGTCCAGACAGCAATTCATACTACGAGCAGTACTTC
D gene: .
CDR3 length: 15
J gene: TRBJ2-7
V gene: TRBV19
clone size: .

CDR3 protein: CASSVERPNYGYTF
CDR3 DNA: TGTGCCAGCAGCGTAGAACGGCCTAACTATGGCTACACCTTC
D gene: .
CDR3 length: 14
J gene: TRBJ1-2
V gene: TRBV9
clone size: once

CDR3 protein: CASRNGEGEQYF
CDR3 DNA: TGTGCCAGCAGGAACGGGGAGGGCGAGCAGTACTTC
D gene: TRBD2
CDR3 length: 12
J gene: TRBJ2-7
V gene: TRBV6-5
clone size: .

CDR3 protein: CASSFQGDNSPLHF
CDR3 DNA: TGTGCCAGCAGCTTTCAGGGGGATAATTCACCCCTCCACTTT
D gene: TRBD1
CDR3 length: 14
J gene: TRBJ1-6
V gene: TRBV7-3
clone size: .

CDR3 protein: CASSITLGTSGNTGELFF
CDR3 DNA: TGTGCCAGTAGTATAACTCTGGGGACTAGCGGGAACACCGGGGAGCTGTTTTTT
D gene: TRBD2
CDR3 length: 18
J gene: TRBJ2-2
V gene: TRBV19
clone size: .

CDR3 protein: CASSEDGFGRSNQPQHF
CDR3 DNA: TGTGCCAGCAGTGAAGATGGGTTCGGGAGGTCCAATCAGCCCCAGCATTTT
D gene: .
CDR3 length: 17
J gene: TRBJ1-5
V gene: TRBV2
clone size: .

CDR3 protein: CASSPAQGLRTLYNEQFF
CDR3 DNA: TGCGCCAGCAGCCCCGCCCAGGGATTGCGAACCCTTTACAATGAGCAGTTCTTC
D gene: .
CDR3 length: 18
J gene: TRBJ2-1
V gene: TRBV4-1
clone size: .

CDR3 protein: CASSDGQGSGNTIYF
CDR3 DNA: TGTGCCAGCAGCGACGGACAGGGGTCTGGAAACACCATATATTTT
D gene: TRBD1
CDR3 length: 15
J gene: TRBJ1-3
V gene: TRBV11-3
clone size: .

CDR3 protein: CASSLERPDYGYTF
CDR3 DNA: TGCGCCAGCAGCTTGGAACGGCCAGACTATGGCTACACCTTC
D gene: .
CDR3 length: 14
J gene: TRBJ1-2
V gene: TRBV5-1
clone size: .

CDR3 protein: CASSEEAVGRGNTIYF
CDR3 DNA: TGTGCCAGCAGTGAAGAGGCCGTAGGACGCGGAAACACCATATATTTT
D gene: .
CDR3 length: 16
J gene: TRBJ1-3
V gene: TRBV6-1
clone size: .

CDR3 protein: CASSWRAVSRGELFF
CDR3 DNA: TGTGCCAGCAGCTGGAGGGCGGTTTCTCGCGGGGAGCTGTTTTTT
D gene: .
CDR3 length: 15
J gene: TRBJ2-2
V gene: TRBV5-6
clone size: few

CDR3 protein: CAARGGATEAFF
CDR3 DNA: TGTGCCGCCCGGGGGGGGGCCACTGAAGCTTTCTTT
D gene: .
CDR3 length: 12
J gene: TRBJ1-1
V gene: TRBV6-5
clone size: .

CDR3 protein: CASSLIQGNIQYF
CDR3 DNA: TGTGCCAGCAGTCTCATACAGGGAAACATTCAGTACTTC
D gene: .
CDR3 length: 13
J gene: TRBJ2-4
V gene: TRBV12-3/TRBV12-4
clone size: few

CDR3 protein: CASSQALQNTEAFF
CDR3 DNA: TGTGCCAGCAGCCAAGCCCTACAGAACACTGAAGCTTTCTTT
D gene: .
CDR3 length: 14
J gene: TRBJ1-1
V gene: TRBV3-1/TRBV3-2
clone size: .

CDR3 protein: CASSTGRGPTDTQYF
CDR3 DNA: TGTGCCAGCAGTACGGGTAGGGGCCCCACAGATACGCAGTATTTT
D gene: .
CDR3 length: 15
J gene: TRBJ2-3
V gene: TRBV6-7
clone size: .

CDR3 protein: CASSQNRDRVPDRYEQYF
CDR3 DNA: TGTGCCAGCAGCCAAAACCGGGACAGGGTACCCGATCGTTACGAGCAGTACTTC
D gene: TRBD1
CDR3 length: 18
J gene: TRBJ2-7
V gene: TRBV5-7
clone size: .

CDR3 protein: CASSLGPLTSTDTQYF
CDR3 DNA: TGTGCCAGCAGCTTGGGGCCTCTTACGAGCACAGATACGCAGTATTTT
D gene: .
CDR3 length: 16
J gene: TRBJ2-3
V gene: TRBV5-8
clone size: .

CDR3 protein: CASFLLGAPLHF
CDR3 DNA: TGTGCCAGCTTTCTACTAGGCGCACCCCTCCACTTT
D gene: .
CDR3 length: 12
J gene: TRBJ1-6
V gene: TRBV2
clone size: few

CDR3 protein: CASSFRDREKLFF
CDR3 DNA: TGTGCCAGCAGCTTTAGAGATCGGGAAAAACTGTTTTTT
D gene: .
CDR3 length: 13
J gene: TRBJ1-4
V gene: TRBV7-8
clone size: .

CDR3 protein: CAFPRAGSAYGYTF
CDR3 DNA: TGTGCCTTTCCCAGGGCAGGGTCGGCCTATGGCTACACCTTC
D gene: .
CDR3 length: 14
J gene: TRBJ1-2
V gene: TRBV30
clone size: .

CDR3 protein: CASSLGPGLNTEAFF
CDR3 DNA: TGTGCCAGCAGCTTAGGTCCTGGGCTGAACACTGAAGCTTTCTTT
D gene: .
CDR3 length: 15
J gene: TRBJ1-1
V gene: TRBV11-1
clone size: .

CDR3 protein: CAIRKAGGTNTGELFF
CDR3 DNA: TGTGCCATCAGGAAGGCGGGGGGTACGAACACCGGGGAGCTGTTTTTT
D gene: TRBD2
CDR3 length: 16
J gene: TRBJ2-2
V gene: TRBV10-3
clone size: .

CDR3 protein: CASSIGTEITYEQYF
CDR3 DNA: TGTGCCAGCAGCATCGGGACCGAGATTACCTACGAGCAGTACTTC
D gene: .
CDR3 length: 15
J gene: TRBJ2-7
V gene: TRBV5-5
clone size: .

CDR3 protein: CASSPGRGNTGELFF
CDR3 DNA: TGTGCCAGCTCACCCGGCAGGGGAAACACCGGGGAGCTGTTTTTT
D gene: .
CDR3 length: 15
J gene: TRBJ2-2
V gene: TRBV18
clone size: .

CDR3 protein: CASTSRWEGYTF
CDR3 DNA: TGTGCCAGTACCTCGCGCTGGGAAGGCTACACCTTC
D gene: .
CDR3 length: 12
J gene: TRBJ1-2
V gene: TRBV19
clone size: .

CDR3 protein: CASSPQVGNAYNSPLHF
CDR3 DNA: TGCGCCAGCAGCCCCCAAGTAGGGAACGCCTATAATTCACCCCTCCACTTT
D gene: .
CDR3 length: 17
J gene: TRBJ1-6
V gene: TRBV5-1
clone size: .